The entry below gives a single T cell receptor (beta chain) sequence along with its context. Using immunoSEQ multiplex PCR, the repertoire was profiled, and TCRdb retains in-frame clones only, with some absent. The sample carries 65,000 to 85,000 clones, approximately 90% recorded once. This specimen belongs to a study of blood T cell repertoires in COVID-19. As for the study in general: PBMCs, B-cell-depleted T cells, or T cells provided the cDNA or gDNA that made up the material.

CDR3 size: 15 residues. From germline, CDR1 is KGHSH and CDR2 LQKENI. Trimming took off 2 bases at V and 3 bases at J, with 14 bases between the two ends. The sequencing input was peripheral blood. This chain links TRBV18 with TRBJ2-7; possible D gene TRBD1, 5 bases. The receptor was isolated from a human donor in a cohort sampled during active COVID-19. The CDR3 sequence is CASSPEQVASYEQYF. CDR3 DNA: TGTGCCAGCTCACCAGAACAGGTGGCAAGCTACGAGCAGTACTTC.